This TCR beta chain was sequenced for a study of CXCR3-negative and CXCR3-positive naive CD8 T cells. At the level of the study: Each library gave roughly 1.6 +/- 0.3 million of approximately 150 million TRB reads.

The authors made the TRB cDNA libraries by 5' RACE using UMI labels. TCRdb re-called the 5' RACE reads and gives one entry per CDR3 protein, without DNA. This table lists 75,000 to 100,000 distinct CDR3 sequences. Study-level results: In CXCR3-positive naive cells, the TRB CDR3s were more hydrophobic than in CXCR3-negative naive cells. High diversity, comparable across both naive subsets, contrasted with much lower diversity in memory CD8+ cells.

Regarding this clonotype: The antigen remains unidentified.

The CDR3 is 18 residues long. CDR1 and CDR2 from the germline V gene are SGHRS and YFSETQ. CD45RO-CCR7+CD27+CD95- characterized naive CD8+ T cells. This sequence originates from a human donor in good health. Some clones in this sample may be carry-over from other donors' samples. V is TRBV5-1 and J is TRBJ2-3; the D gene TCRdb calls, TRBD2, cannot be checked with no DNA. Material for sequencing was naive CXCR3+ CD8+ T cells from blood. As to subset: CD45RO-CCR7+CD27+CD95- naive CD8+ T cells expressing CXCR3 (TNR3+). The CDR3 reads CASSLTAGGALSTDTQYF. The whole variable domain, remainder taken from reference TRBV5-1 and TRBJ2-3, is KAGVTQTPRYLIKTRGQQVTLSCSPISGHRSVSWYQQTPGQGLQFLFEYFSETQRNKGNFPGRFSGRQFSNSRSEMNVSTLELGDSALYLCASSLTAGGALSTDTQYFGPGTRLTVL.